This TCR beta chain came from a study of T cell responses to AZD1222 COVID-19 vaccine. Study-wide points: An increase in Spike-specific TCR breadth and depth was observed after two AZD1222 doses. The donor cohort was predominantly white British with a female majority, and clonal diversity may have been underestimated.

This clone was counted a single time. Its antigen is not identified. The repertoire was sequenced with immunoSEQ multiplex PCR; TCRdb's copy has only in-frame clones and lacks some. The sample shows about 110,000 clones, roughly 86% of them seen only once. Germline CDR1 is SGHNT and CDR2 is YYREEE (reference sequence). This CDR3 is 16 amino acids long. The J segment lost 1 base and the V segment lost 3 bases, leaving 5 bases of the junction unmatched. The rearrangement links TRBV5-4 to TRBJ2-2; 8 nucleotides line up with TRBD1. This clonotype was sampled from an adult in good health. Source: peripheral blood, taken on day 0 of AZD1222 vaccination. The CDR3 nucleotides are TGTGCCAGCAGCTCGGGACAGGAGAGGAACACCGGGGAGCTGTTTTTT. Its translation: CASSSGQERNTGELFF.